This T cell receptor (beta chain) was obtained from a study of shared clonotypes between healthy human individuals. Naive CD8 cells lacked CD45RO, underwent positive selection for CCR7 and left out terminally differentiated effector memory CD45RA+ cells. Germline CDR1 and CDR2: SNHLY and FYNNEI. Trimming took 4 bases from V and 8 from J; bases not matched to a gene: 8. The CDR3 totals 15 residues. Sequencing was performed with immunoSEQ multiplex PCR; in TCRdb, only in-frame clones are kept and a portion is missing. The table lists 550,000 to 750,000 clones, roughly 96% of them singletons. The rearrangement joins TRBV2 to TRBJ2-1; 10 bases line up with TRBD2. The origin of this receptor is a woman under 40 in good health. The sequenced sample was naive CD8+ T cells sorted from blood. DNA for the CDR3: TGTGCCAGCAGTGGTCCTAGCGGGAGAGGCGATGAGCAGTTCTTC. Translated, it gives CASSGPSGRGDEQFF.